This T cell receptor (beta chain) appears in the sequencing data of a study of control samples from healthy donors and cancer patients. The count of this clone is one. Assay used: immunoSEQ multiplex PCR; TCRdb lists only in-frame clones, some missing. In the table there are around 80,000 clones, about 95% of which are singletons. The CDR3 covers 14 residues. V was clipped by 1 base and J by 3 bases, with 9 bases between them. Germline values: CDR1 SGHTA, CDR2 FQGNSA. The source of this sequence is a young woman in good health. The material sequenced was blood. V usage is TRBV7-2 and J usage is TRBJ1-1; tentative D call: TRBD1 (6 bases). CDR3 in amino acids: CASSLGRGDTEAFF. CDR3 bases: TGTGCCAGCAGCTTAGGGAGGGGGGACACTGAAGCTTTCTTT.